A single sample is the source of the 21 T cell receptor beta chains below, sequenced in a study of vaccination and CD4 T cells after COVID-19. These receptors are not linked to any known antigen. Cultured CD4+ T cell DNA underwent sequencing with the Oncomine TCR Beta short-read assay. Each CDR3 protein is one row after TCRdb ran MiXCR on the PCR reads. The sample consists of about 10,000 distinct CDR3 sequences, approximately 57% of them appearing once. The treatment here: roughly ten-day PBMC culture with coronavirus spike peptide pools or control peptides (ViraFEST assay). Material for sequencing was CD4+ T cells from blood, cultured in vitro. The receptors were sampled from a human donor who had recovered from COVID-19.

In its sample, this clonotype was seen a few times. V usage is TRBV7-6 and J usage is TRBJ2-7, with D perhaps matching TRBD1 (6 bases). The CDR3 sequence is 13 residues long. V dropped 4 bases and J dropped 12 bases, with 19 bases sitting between them. The germline V gene has CDR1 SGHVS and CDR2 FNYEAQ. CDR3 protein: CASSSPQGDTTYF. For the CDR3, the DNA is TGTGCCAGCAGCTCACCACAGGGAGACACAACGTACTTC.

This chain links TRBV6-4 with TRBJ2-3; D not resolved. Deletions cut 8 bases from V and 5 bases from J, with 14 bases between. This CDR3 is built from 13 residues. Per the germline V gene, CDR1 is MRHNA and CDR2 is SNTAGT. CDR3 sequence: CASATVWGDTQYF. The CDR3 bases are TGTGCCAGCGCGACGGTGTGGGGAGATACGCAGTATTTT.

This clonotype was observed a few times. This chain uses TRBV7-8 with TRBJ2-5, with unresolved D. Trimming stripped 1 base from V and 1 base from J, with 7 bases between. Germline V gene lookup returns CDR1 SGHVS and CDR2 FQNEAQ. The CDR3 sequence is 14 residues long. CDR3 residues: CASSLVAFQETQYF. The CDR3 coding sequence is TGTGCCAGCAGCTTAGTGGCCTTCCAAGAGACCCAGTACTTC.

The rearrangement links TRBV12-3 or TRBV12-4 to TRBJ2-5; D not certain. This CDR3 has 15 residues. Deletions cut 5 bases from V and 1 base from J, with 14 bases between. The CDR3: CASSTNGPAQETQYF. The CDR3 bases are TGTGCCAGCAGTACGAACGGGCCTGCCCAAGAGACCCAGTACTTC.

This chain joins TRBV28 and TRBJ1-2; D possibly corresponds to TRBD1 (5 bases). With 4 bases removed from V and 8 bases from J, the gap between germline ends came to 14 bases. The CDR3 has 13 residues. From germline, CDR1 is MDHEN and CDR2 SYDVKM. The CDR3 nucleotides are TGTGCCAGCAGTTGGGTGGGGGTTGGCGGCTACACCTTC. Its protein product is CASSWVGVGGYTF.

This clonotype turned up a few times. The chain uses TRBV7-2 and TRBJ2-3; a weak D match, TRBD2 (6 bases). The germline CDR1 and CDR2 sequences are SGHTA and FQGNSA. There are 14 residues in the CDR3. V lost 5 bases, J lost 2 bases, and 11 bases lay in between. Here the CDR3 reads CASSVGLPTDTQYF. The CDR3 DNA reads TGTGCCAGCAGCGTGGGACTTCCCACAGATACGCAGTATTTT. Based on the CDR3 plus reference TRBV7-2 and TRBJ2-3, the full variable domain is GAGVSQSPSNKVTEKGKDVELRCDPISGHTALYWYRQSLGQGLEFLIYFQGNSAPDKSGLPSDRFSAERTGGSVSTLTIQRTQQEDSAVYLCASSVGLPTDTQYFGPGTRLTVL.

The chain joins TRBV27 to TRBJ2-2; no clear D gene. Deletions cut 6 bases from V and 1 base from J, with 18 bases between. CDR1 is MNHEY and CDR2 is SMNVEV in the germline V gene (reference sequence). This CDR3 is 17 amino acids long. The CDR3 loop reads CASRPSHKGLNTGELFF. CDR3 nucleotides: TGTGCCAGCAGGCCCAGCCACAAGGGCTTGAACACCGGGGAGCTGTTTTTT.

CDR3 sequence reads: CASGQDLFVNQPQHF. CDR3 DNA: TGTGCCAGTGGACAGGATTTATTTGTCAATCAGCCCCAGCATTTT. This chain connects TRBV19 to TRBJ1-5; 7 positions agree with TRBD1. Germline trimming cut 8 bases from V and 3 bases from J; bases unmatched to any gene: 10. The CDR3 contains 15 residues. The germline V gene has CDR1 LNHDA and CDR2 SQIVND (reference sequence).

This clonotype has only a few counts. The rearrangement joins TRBV20-1 to TRBJ2-5, with D uncertain. V gave up 5 bases and J gave up 7 bases, with 14 bases separating them. The CDR3 has 12 amino acids. CDR1 is DFQATT and CDR2 is SNEGSKA in the germline V gene (reference sequence). CDR3 loop: CSAAPDPGTQYF. CDR3 in DNA: TGCAGTGCTGCCCCCGACCCTGGGACCCAGTACTTC.

The V call is TRBV28, the J call TRBJ2-5, with 7 bases fitting TRBD1. The CDR3 covers 16 residues. Germline CDR1 reads MDHEN; CDR2 reads SYDVKM. V lost 5 bases to trimming and J lost 1 base; unmatched junction nucleotides: 10. CDR3 sequence: CASSPSAPGGQETQYF. CDR3 nucleotides: TGTGCCAGCAGTCCGAGCGCGCCAGGGGGCCAAGAGACCCAGTACTTC. Together with reference TRBV28 and TRBJ2-5, the CDR3 gives the full variable domain: DVKVTQSSRYLVKRTGEKVFLECVQDMDHENMFWYRQDPGLGLRLIYFSYDVKMKEKGDIPEGYSVSREKKERFSLILESASTNQTSMYLCASSPSAPGGQETQYFGPGTRLLVL.

The chain combines TRBV11-2 with TRBJ2-7; D is ambiguous. The V end was cut by 5 bases, the J end by 4 bases, with 9 bases between. CDR1 SGHAT and CDR2 FQNNGV come from the germline V gene. This CDR3 spans 12 amino acids. Here the CDR3 DNA reads TGTGCCAGCAGCCTCGACCGGTACGAGCAGTACTTC. Its translation is CASSLDRYEQYF.

This clonotype was recorded once. V is TRBV25-1 and J is TRBJ1-1, with D unclear. The length of the CDR3 is 13 residues. V shed 3 bases and J shed 1 base, with 6 bases lying between them. Germline-derived CDR1 and CDR2 are MGHDK and SYGVNS. Here the CDR3 reads CASSDRKNTEAFF. CDR3 in DNA: TGTGCCAGCAGTGACCGAAAGAACACTGAAGCTTTCTTT.

A remark on this clonotype: The junction does not match germline at one end; this may be a read error. The chain joins TRBV6-4 to TRBJ2-1; 15 bases fit TRBD2. Germline V gene data show CDR1 as MRHNA and CDR2 as SNTAGT. CDR3 length equals 15 residues. The CDR3 reads CASSPWTSGGGPTVF. DNA of the CDR3: TGTGCCAGCAGCCCCTGGACTAGCGGGGGGGGACCGACGGTCTTC.

The rearrangement links TRBV27 to TRBJ2-5; TRBD2 aligns across 12 bases. The CDR3 loop spans 15 amino acids. Unmatched junction bases numbered 7, after V lost 6 bases and J lost 5 bases. Germline V CDR1 and CDR2: MNHEY, SMNVEV (reference sequence). CDR3 nucleotides: TGTGCCAGCAGACCTAGCGGGAGGGCCTGGGAGACCCAGTACTTC. This codes for CASRPSGRAWETQYF.

Within the sample, this clonotype is medium-sized. This chain connects TRBV5-1 to TRBJ2-1; 11 nucleotides line up with TRBD1. The CDR3 has 16 residues. Germline CDR1 and CDR2: SGHRS and YFSETQ. The J segment lost 5 bases and the V segment lost 4 bases, leaving 8 bases of the junction unmatched. CDR3 in amino acids: CASSPWGGQGDNEQFF. CDR3 nucleotide sequence: TGCGCCAGCAGCCCCTGGGGGGGACAGGGGGACAATGAGCAGTTCTTC. Full variable domain (missing parts from reference TRBV5-1 and TRBJ2-1): KAGVTQTPRYLIKTRGQQVTLSCSPISGHRSVSWYQQTPGQGLQFLFEYFSETQRNKGNFPGRFSGRQFSNSRSEMNVSTLELGDSALYLCASSPWGGQGDNEQFFGPGTRLTVL.

The rearrangement links TRBV7-2 to TRBJ2-7; D might be TRBD2 (7 bases). V gave up 3 bases and J gave up 2 bases, with 14 bases separating them. Germline CDR1 reads SGHTA; CDR2 reads FQGNSA. CDR3 length equals 15 residues. The CDR3, as DNA: TGTGCCAGCAGCTTTACAGCCGGGGGGCCCTACGAGCAGTACTTC. Amino acid sequence: CASSFTAGGPYEQYF.

The table lists this clonotype with a few counts. The chain carries TRBV28 and TRBJ2-5, with TRBD2 as a possible D gene (5 bases). The V and J ends lost 6 bases and 2 bases respectively, with 19 bases between them. The CDR3 runs to 16 residues. Per the germline V gene, CDR1 is MDHEN and CDR2 is SYDVKM. CDR3 nucleotide sequence: TGTGCCAGCAGCTCTCCTAAGCGGAAGGTACAAGAGACCCAGTACTTC. Translation: CASSSPKRKVQETQYF.

CDR3 loop: CASSPRGDITDTQYF. The CDR3 bases are TGTGCCAGCTCACCACGGGGGGATATCACAGATACGCAGTATTTT. This chain links TRBV18 with TRBJ2-3; weak D call: TRBD2 (6 bases). Germline lookup yields CDR1 KGHSH and CDR2 LQKENI. The V end was cut by 1 base, the J end by 2 bases, with 10 bases between. This CDR3 comprises 15 residues.

This clonotype occurred once. V gene TRBV12-3 or TRBV12-4 combines with J gene TRBJ2-3; the match to TRBD2 covers 14 bases. V shed 5 bases, J shed 4 bases, and the junction held 2 bases outside the gene matches. This CDR3 has 15 residues. In DNA form, the CDR3 reads TGTGCCAGCAGTGAGACTAGCGGGGGGGCAGATACGCAGTATTTT. This encodes CASSETSGGADTQYF.

V is TRBV11-2 and J is TRBJ2-6; D perhaps matches TRBD2 (5 bases). This CDR3 is 15 amino acids long. V lost 3 bases and J 0 bases, leaving 6 bases between the germline ends. CDR1 SGHAT and CDR2 FQNNGV come from the germline V gene. The CDR3 nucleotides are TGTGCCAGCAGCTTCGGGGTCTCTGGGGCCAACGTCCTGACTTTC. Amino acids: CASSFGVSGANVLTF.

The chain combines TRBV6-1 with TRBJ1-1, with unresolved D. Looked up from germline, CDR1 is MNHNS and CDR2 is SASEGT. The CDR3 runs to 13 residues. V lost 4 bases and J lost 4, with 10 bases in between. The CDR3 DNA sequence: TGTGCCAGCAGTGGAACTGAGGGCACTGAAGCTTTCTTT. Its protein is CASSGTEGTEAFF.